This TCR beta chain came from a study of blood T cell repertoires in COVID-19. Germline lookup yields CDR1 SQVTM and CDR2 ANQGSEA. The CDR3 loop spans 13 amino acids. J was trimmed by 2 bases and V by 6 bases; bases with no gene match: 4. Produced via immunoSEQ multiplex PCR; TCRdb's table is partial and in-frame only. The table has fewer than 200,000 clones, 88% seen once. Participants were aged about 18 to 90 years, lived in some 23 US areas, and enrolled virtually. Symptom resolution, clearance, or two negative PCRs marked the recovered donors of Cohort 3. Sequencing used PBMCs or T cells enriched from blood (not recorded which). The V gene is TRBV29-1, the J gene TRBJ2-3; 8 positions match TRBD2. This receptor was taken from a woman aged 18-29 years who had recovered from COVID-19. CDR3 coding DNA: TGCAGCGTCGTACTAGCGGCCACAGATACGCAGTATTTT. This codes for CSVVLAATDTQYF.